Presented here are 27 T cell receptor beta chains from one specimen sequenced in a study of identical twins' blood T cells. TCRdb re-derived calls from the 5' RACE reads in MiXCR, one entry per CDR3 protein. This sample has hundreds of thousands of distinct CDR3 sequences, with around 30% found just once. The sequencing sample was made of PBMCs. These receptors originate from a woman between 18 and 49 years old in good health.

The rearrangement joins TRBV27 to TRBJ2-5, with unresolved D. Germline CDR1 is MNHEY and CDR2 is SMNVEV (reference sequence). The CDR3 loop spans 14 amino acids. The V end was cut by 6 bases, the J end by 1 base, with 12 bases between. CDR3 amino acids: CASRESGVQETQYF. CDR3 DNA: TGTGCCAGCAGAGAGAGTGGGGTCCAAGAGACCCAGTACTTC.

This clonotype was seen a handful of times. This sequence joins TRBV11-2 and TRBJ2-3, with TRBD2 identical over 8 bases. CDR1 is SGHAT and CDR2 is FQNNGV in the germline V gene. V was pared by 6 bases and J by 1 base, with 6 bases of the junction left unmatched. The CDR3 consists of 15 residues. The CDR3 DNA reads TGTGCCAGCAGTTCCAGCGGGAGCGGCACAGATACGCAGTATTTT. It codes for CASSSSGSGTDTQYF.

The V call is TRBV19, the J call TRBJ2-7, with TRBD1 matching over 7 bases. Germline CDR1 LNHDA, CDR2 SQIVND (reference sequence). The CDR3 runs to 16 residues. V shed 5 bases and J 3 bases; nucleotides not matched to a gene: 13. The CDR3, as DNA: TGTGCCAGTAGTTTTACGTGGGACAGAGACCTCTACGAGCAGTACTTC. Its protein is CASSFTWDRDLYEQYF. Using reference TRBV19 and TRBJ2-7 for the parts outside the CDR3, the full variable domain is DGGITQSPKYLFRKEGQNVTLSCEQNLNHDAMYWYRQDPGQGLRLIYYSQIVNDFQKGDIAEGYSVSREKKESFPLTVTSAQKNPTAFYLCASSFTWDRDLYEQYFGPGTRLTVT.

This clonotype occurred many times. The chain uses TRBV25-1 and TRBJ1-1, with 11 nucleotides matching TRBD1. CDR3 size: 15 residues. The V segment lost 3 bases and the J segment 4 bases; nucleotides outside the gene matches: 4. Germline CDR1 reads MGHDK; CDR2 reads SYGVNS. The CDR3 bases are TGTGCCAGCAGTGAGCCGGGACAGGGGGTCACTGAAGCTTTCTTT. It translates to CASSEPGQGVTEAFF. Based on the CDR3 plus reference TRBV25-1 and TRBJ1-1, the full variable domain is EADIYQTPRYLVIGTGKKITLECSQTMGHDKMYWYQQDPGMELHLIHYSYGVNSTEKGDLSSESTVSRIRTEHFPLTLESARPSHTSQYLCASSEPGQGVTEAFFGQGTRLTVV.

This clonotype has more than one count but fewer than ten. The chain links TRBV5-1 to TRBJ1-1; D unclear. V dropped 4 bases and J dropped 4 bases, with 14 bases sitting between them. The CDR3 covers 14 residues. The V gene's germline CDR1 is SGHRS and CDR2 YFSETQ. CDR3 region: CASSTGGGITEAFF. CDR3 nucleotide sequence: TGCGCCAGCAGCACCGGAGGTGGGATCACTGAAGCTTTCTTT.

The J gene is TRBJ1-4, the V gene TRBV10-3, with D unclear. V gave up 2 bases and J gave up 8 bases, with 12 bases separating them. The CDR3 is 14 residues long. The germline gives CDR1 ENHRY, CDR2 SYGVKD. The CDR3 bases are TGTGCCATCAGTGAGGGAAGGGCGGACGAAAAACTGTTTTTT. Its protein product is CAISEGRADEKLFF.

This clonotype occurred a few times. The chain combines TRBV29-1 with TRBJ2-3, with D tentatively TRBD1 (5 bases). In germline, CDR1 is SQVTM, CDR2 ANQGSEA. V was shortened by 7 bases and J by 7 bases, with 18 bases between the two germline ends. The CDR3 has 13 amino acids. CDR3 region: CSGDPGIINTQYF. CDR3 DNA: TGCAGCGGTGACCCAGGGATAATAAATACGCAGTATTTT.

This clonotype turned up a few times. The chain employs TRBV6-5 and TRBJ2-1; D not certain. Trimming stripped 6 bases from V and 3 bases from J, with 9 bases between. From germline, CDR1 is MNHEY and CDR2 SVGAGI. The CDR3 sequence is 13 residues long. The CDR3 reads CASSPTLYNEQFF. DNA of the CDR3: TGTGCCAGCAGCCCGACTCTCTACAATGAGCAGTTCTTC.

The V call is TRBV5-1, the J call TRBJ1-1; 7 bases fit TRBD1. J lost 1 base, V lost 3 bases, and 12 bases had no gene match. The CDR3 is 17 residues long. Germline lookup yields CDR1 SGHRS and CDR2 YFSETQ. The CDR3 region has the DNA TGCGCCAGCAGCTCAACAGGCAGGGGGAGGGGGAACACTGAAGCTTTCTTT. This codes for CASSSTGRGRGNTEAFF. Complete variable domain (other parts from reference TRBV5-1 and TRBJ1-1): KAGVTQTPRYLIKTRGQQVTLSCSPISGHRSVSWYQQTPGQGLQFLFEYFSETQRNKGNFPGRFSGRQFSNSRSEMNVSTLELGDSALYLCASSSTGRGRGNTEAFFGQGTRLTVV.

This clonotype has more than one count but fewer than ten. V is TRBV4-1 and J is TRBJ2-1; D is perhaps TRBD1 or TRBD2 (5 bases each). Germline CDR1 reads MGHRA; CDR2 reads YSYEKL. V lost 0 bases and J 6 bases, leaving 9 bases between the germline ends. The CDR3 sequence is 14 residues long. In nucleotides, the CDR3 is TGCGCCAGCAGCCAAGATGGGGACGGCAATGAGCAGTTCTTC. Translation: CASSQDGDGNEQFF.

The chain is built from TRBV5-1 and TRBJ1-1; TRBD1 might be the D (6 bases). The CDR3 length is 14 residues. Trimming removed 5 bases at V and 7 bases at J, with 18 bases between. Germline V gives CDR1 SGHRS, CDR2 YFSETQ. Here the CDR3 DNA reads TGCGCCAGCAGAACAGTCAGGGGAGCACTTGAAGCTTTCTTT. Its protein is CASRTVRGALEAFF. The entire variable domain, with the rest obtained from reference TRBV5-1 and TRBJ1-1, is as follows: KAGVTQTPRYLIKTRGQQVTLSCSPISGHRSVSWYQQTPGQGLQFLFEYFSETQRNKGNFPGRFSGRQFSNSRSEMNVSTLELGDSALYLCASRTVRGALEAFFGQGTRLTVV.

This clonotype has only a few counts. The rearrangement uses TRBV5-1 and TRBJ1-1; possibly TRBD1 for D (6 bases). This CDR3 comprises 17 residues. Trimming removed 2 bases from V and 0 bases from J, with 17 bases in between. Per germline, CDR1 SGHRS and CDR2 YFSETQ. CDR3 region: CASSLNRQGMLNTEAFF. The CDR3 region has the DNA TGCGCCAGCAGCTTAAACCGGCAGGGGATGTTGAACACTGAAGCTTTCTTT.

This clonotype was counted only a few times. The V gene is TRBV7-2, the J gene TRBJ1-2, with a tentative D call TRBD1 (5 bases). This CDR3 region has 15 residues. Germline V gene lookup returns CDR1 SGHTA and CDR2 FQGNSA. Trimming removed 2 bases from V and 6 bases from J, with 16 bases in between. The DNA of the CDR3 is TGTGCCAGCAGCTTATCTCAAGGCAGGGAACATGGCTACACCTTC. Protein product: CASSLSQGREHGYTF.

V is TRBV27 and J is TRBJ1-2, with D unclear. Germline loops: CDR1 MNHEY, CDR2 SMNVEV (reference sequence). The CDR3 contains 14 residues. Between the trimmed V and J ends, which lost 1 base and 8 bases, there was a span of 14 bases. DNA of the CDR3: TGTGCCAGCAGTTTATTGGAGGGTGGGAGCGGCTACACCTTC. It encodes CASSLLEGGSGYTF.

This clonotype was seen a handful of times. The chain couples TRBV15 to TRBJ2-2; maybe TRBD1 (6 bases). Trimming took 2 bases from V and 5 from J, leaving 9 bases between them. The CDR3 is made up of 14 amino acids. The V gene's germline CDR1 is LNHNV and CDR2 YYDKDF (reference sequence). CDR3: CATSRLTGTGELFF. The CDR3, as DNA: TGTGCCACCAGCAGACTAACAGGGACCGGGGAGCTGTTTTTT.

A note on this clonotype: This may be a read error: a much more frequent sequence differs by one nucleotide. The rearrangement links TRBV29-1 to TRBJ1-1; maybe TRBD1 (5 bases). Germline CDR1 and CDR2: SQVTM and ANQGSEA. The CDR3 has 14 amino acids. V was clipped by 4 bases and J by 6 bases, with 18 bases between them. CDR3 bases: TGCAGCGTTGTAGGGGCCCAGATGTCTCCTGAAGCTTTCTTT. Protein product: CSVVGAQMSPEAFF.

The chain has TRBV20-1 and TRBJ1-5, with TRBD1 matching 7 bases. V lost 2 bases and J lost 3; bases outside the gene matches: 7. The germline CDR1 and CDR2 sequences are DFQATT and SNEGSKA (reference sequence). The length of the CDR3 is 15 residues. The CDR3 region has the DNA TGCAGTGCTAGAATTGCGGGGACAGACAATCAGCCCCAGCATTTT. This gives the protein CSARIAGTDNQPQHF.

This rearrangement joins TRBV20-1 to TRBJ1-1; D might be TRBD1 (5 bases). The CDR3 is 15 amino acids. Germline lookup yields CDR1 DFQATT and CDR2 SNEGSKA (reference sequence). Trimming removed 0 bases from V and 1 base from J, with 12 bases in between. CDR3 bases: TGCAGTGCTAGAGATCCTGGTAGGGGGAACACTGAAGCTTTCTTT. It encodes CSARDPGRGNTEAFF.

V usage is TRBV20-1 and J usage is TRBJ1-3; 7 bases are shared with TRBD1. Germline CDR1 reads DFQATT; CDR2 reads SNEGSKA (reference sequence). The junction had 3 bases not matched to a gene; V was cut back by 3 bases and J by 4 bases. There are 13 residues in the CDR3. Written as DNA, the CDR3 is TGCAGTGCTAGTCAGGGGGTGGGAAACACCATATATTTT. Residues: CSASQGVGNTIYF.

Concerning this clonotype itself: A much more abundant neighbour one base away suggests this may be a read error. The CDR3 is CACSFRTSTDTQYF. DNA for the CDR3: TGTGCCTGCAGCTTCCGGACTAGCACAGATACGCAGTATTTT. This rearrangement joins TRBV11-3 to TRBJ2-3, with a possible D match to TRBD2 (5 bases). Germline V lookup: CDR1 SGHNT, CDR2 YENEEA. The CDR3 contains 14 residues.

This chain links TRBV5-1 with TRBJ2-7, with a tentative D call TRBD1 (5 bases). The V and J ends lost 5 bases and 3 bases respectively, with 9 bases between them. CDR3 size: 12 residues. Germline-derived CDR1 and CDR2 are SGHRS and YFSETQ. The DNA for the CDR3 is TGCGCCAGCAGACAGGACAACTACGAGCAGTACTTC. It encodes CASRQDNYEQYF.

This clonotype was found many times. J is TRBJ1-2 and V is TRBV3-1, with D maybe TRBD1 (5 bases). The V end lost 0 bases, the J end lost 8 bases, and 10 bases lay between the germline ends. This CDR3 is 13 amino acids long. Germline values: CDR1 LGHDT, CDR2 YNNKEL (reference sequence). The CDR3 here is CASSQELRQGYTF. Written as DNA, the CDR3 is TGTGCCAGCAGCCAAGAACTGAGACAGGGCTACACCTTC.

This clonotype has ten or more counts. The rearrangement links TRBV6-2 or TRBV6-3 to TRBJ1-1, with D perhaps matching TRBD1 (6 bases). The CDR3 is 17 residues long. The V gene lost 8 bases and the J gene lost 5 bases, with 27 bases spanning the gap. Per germline, CDR1 MNHEY and CDR2 SVGEGT. CDR3 region: CASGSHWDTGGSTEAFF. Written as DNA, the CDR3 is TGTGCCAGCGGATCCCACTGGGACACCGGAGGGAGTACTGAAGCTTTCTTT.

The genes are TRBV20-1 and TRBJ1-6; unclear D gene. Trimming shortened V by 6 bases and J by 5 bases, and 17 bases separated the two germline ends. CDR1 and CDR2 (germline): DFQATT, SNEGSKA (reference sequence). The CDR3 is 15 amino acids. The CDR3 reads CSAIRPDMDNSPLHF. The CDR3 bases are TGCAGTGCCATACGCCCGGATATGGATAATTCACCCCTCCACTTT.

Concerning this clonotype itself: At one boundary the junction diverges from the germline segment, which might be a read error. The chain uses TRBV10-1 and TRBJ2-1; D possibly matches TRBD1 or TRBD2 (5 bases each). This CDR3 spans 14 amino acids. Germline V CDR1 and CDR2: WNHNN, SYGVQD (reference sequence). CDR3 coding DNA: TGCGCCAGCAGTGAGTCGGGGACCTACAATGGGCAGTTCTTC. Its protein is CASSESGTYNGQFF.

This clonotype has only one observation. At one boundary the junction diverges from the germline segment, which might be a read error. CDR3 in amino acids: CASGQGRGYGNQPQHF. CDR3 nucleotides: TGTGCCAGCGGCCAAGGGAGGGGGTATGGCAATCAGCCCCAGCATTTT. This rearrangement joins TRBV3-1 to TRBJ1-5, with D possibly being TRBD1 (6 bases). CDR3 length: 16 amino acids. The germline CDR1 and CDR2 sequences are LGHDT and YNNKEL (reference sequence).

This clonotype was seen at least ten times. The CDR3: CSARVGTEAFF. CDR3 DNA sequence: TGCAGTGCTAGAGTCGGTACTGAAGCTTTCTTT. The chain has TRBV20-1 and TRBJ1-1; D ambiguous. Germline V gene sequence: CDR1 DFQATT, CDR2 SNEGSKA (reference sequence). There are 11 residues in the CDR3. The V gene lost 1 base and the J gene lost 5 bases, with 5 bases spanning the gap.